A single sample gave rise to the 21 T cell receptor beta chains below, sequenced in a study of cytomegalovirus exposure and HLA in healthy donors. Vbeta (60) and Jbeta (13) primers were used in the PCR. The data were produced by immunoSEQ multiplex PCR, yet TCRdb's version contains in-frame clones alone and is incomplete. Of about 190,000 clones in the sample, more than 75% were seen once. Sequencing used PBMCs. The receptors come from a man in his thirties or forties in good health and CMV-seronegative.

The chain combines TRBV19 with TRBJ2-1; weak D call: TRBD2 (6 bases). The CDR3 totals 16 residues. CDR1 and CDR2 from the germline V gene are LNHDA and SQIVND (reference sequence). V was clipped by 10 bases and J by 7 bases, with 26 bases between them. The CDR3 nucleotides read TGTGCCACGAGAGCGAGTAGCGGCTCCGGCGGGAATGAGCAGTTCTTC. Translated: CATRASSGSGGNEQFF.

The V gene is TRBV11-2, the J gene TRBJ1-1; the match to TRBD1 covers 7 bases. Germline-derived CDR1 and CDR2 are SGHAT and FQNNGV. After removal of 1 base from V and 4 bases from J, the junction contained 3 bases not matched to a gene. The CDR3 extends over 14 amino acids. CDR3 sequence: CASSLVGGRTEAFF. CDR3 in DNA: TGTGCCAGCAGCTTAGTAGGGGGCCGCACTGAAGCTTTCTTT.

The J gene is TRBJ1-5, the V gene TRBV2, with 10 bases lining up with TRBD1. Trimming took 6 bases from V and 0 from J; bases not matched to a gene: 2. The germline V gene has CDR1 SNHLY and CDR2 FYNNEI. This CDR3 has 15 amino acids. The CDR3 nucleotides are TGTGCCAGCAGGGGACAGGGGAATAGCAATCAGCCCCAGCATTTT. It translates to CASRGQGNSNQPQHF.

The chain carries TRBV19 and TRBJ1-6; 7 nucleotides agree with TRBD1. The length of the CDR3 is 14 residues. From germline, CDR1 is LNHDA and CDR2 SQIVND (reference sequence). With 5 bases clipped from V and 11 bases from J, the junction kept 9 bases outside the gene matches. CDR3 region: CASSLTGLKAPLHF. As DNA, the CDR3 is TGTGCCAGTAGTTTGACAGGGCTCAAGGCACCCCTCCACTTT.

This clone was detected only a few times. The CDR3 sequence: CASSARQGGQPQHF. In nucleotides, the CDR3 is TGTGCCAGCAGTGCCAGACAGGGTGGTCAGCCCCAGCATTTT. The V call is TRBV25-1, the J call TRBJ1-5; 7 bases are a match to TRBD1. J gave up 6 bases and V 4 bases, and 6 bases lay outside the gene matches. CDR1 is MGHDK, CDR2 SYGVNS, per germline. The CDR3 has 14 amino acids.

This sequence joins TRBV11-1 and TRBJ1-2; the D gene is possibly TRBD1 (5 bases). This CDR3 is 17 amino acids long. Germline V gene data show CDR1 as SGHAT and CDR2 as FQDESV (reference sequence). Trimming stripped 3 bases from V and 2 bases from J, with 19 bases between. CDR3 sequence: CASSLGSRVLMNYGYTF. The CDR3 DNA reads as TGTGCCAGCAGCTTGGGATCCAGGGTTTTGATGAACTATGGCTACACCTTC. Using reference TRBV11-1 and TRBJ1-2 for the parts outside the CDR3, the full variable domain is EAEVAQSPRYKITEKSQAVAFWCDPISGHATLYWYRQILGQGPELLVQFQDESVVDDSQLPKDRFSAERLKGVDSTLKIQPAELGDSAMYLCASSLGSRVLMNYGYTFGSGTRLTVV.

V is TRBV18 and J is TRBJ2-3; D possibly corresponds to TRBD2 (5 bases). Germline CDR1 KGHSH, CDR2 LQKENI. This CDR3 comprises 16 residues. Trimming removed 3 bases from V and 2 bases from J, with 15 bases in between. The CDR3 is CASSPSPGLHTDTQYF. CDR3 DNA sequence: TGTGCCAGCTCACCCTCGCCAGGACTTCACACAGATACGCAGTATTTT.

This chain links TRBV10-2 with TRBJ2-5; 10 positions match TRBD2. J gave up 11 bases and V 6 bases, and 18 bases lay outside the gene matches. CDR3 length: 16 residues. From germline, CDR1 is WSHSY and CDR2 SAAADI. The CDR3 DNA sequence: TGCGCCAGCAGCGAATATAGCGGGGGGCCCTCGGGAGGGCAGTACTTC. It is translated as CASSEYSGGPSGGQYF.

The V gene is TRBV11-2, the J gene TRBJ2-3; 7 bases map to TRBD2. Germline lookup yields CDR1 SGHAT and CDR2 FQNNGV. This CDR3 comprises 16 residues. V lost 4 bases and J lost 4; bases outside the gene matches: 11. The CDR3 nucleotides read TGTGCCAGCAGCTACGGTCGTACGGGGGGAGCAGATACGCAGTATTTT. Translated: CASSYGRTGGADTQYF.

The rearrangement links TRBV15 to TRBJ2-3; 11 positions match TRBD1. Trimming cost V 7 bases and J 5 bases; bases outside gene matches: 5. CDR1 and CDR2 from the germline V gene are LNHNV and YYDKDF (reference sequence). This CDR3 is 14 amino acids long. The DNA for the CDR3 is TGTGCCACCAACCAGGACAGGGGGCAAGATACGCAGTATTTT. Translated: CATNQDRGQDTQYF.

The chain joins TRBV14 to TRBJ1-3; D is unresolved. Germline V gene lookup returns CDR1 SGHDN and CDR2 FVKESK. CDR3 length equals 17 residues. Deletions cut 0 bases from V and 2 bases from J, with 14 bases between. This CDR3 reads CASSQDVGGLTGNTIYF. DNA for the CDR3: TGTGCCAGCAGCCAAGATGTGGGAGGGCTAACTGGAAACACCATATATTTT.

The chain employs TRBV11-2 and TRBJ2-3; 7 positions agree with TRBD1. Germline V gene data show CDR1 as SGHAT and CDR2 as FQNNGV. The CDR3 has 15 amino acids. The trim removed 4 bases at V and 2 bases at J, leaving 6 bases unmatched. CDR3 sequence (DNA): TGTGCCAGCAGCTCGACCGGGACAGACACAGATACGCAGTATTTT. It is translated as CASSSTGTDTDTQYF.

This chain links TRBV5-1 with TRBJ2-3; the match to TRBD2 covers 9 bases. Looked up from germline, CDR1 is SGHRS and CDR2 is YFSETQ. This CDR3 comprises 15 residues. With V trimmed by 2 bases and J by 5 bases, 6 bases remained unmatched. The CDR3 region is CASSFLAGQGDTQYF. The DNA for the CDR3 is TGCGCCAGCAGCTTTCTAGCGGGGCAGGGAGATACGCAGTATTTT.

This clone was counted once. The chain recombines TRBV7-9 with TRBJ1-2, with TRBD1 matching over 8 bases. V was pared by 5 bases and J by 4 bases, with 3 bases of the junction left unmatched. CDR1 is SEHNR and CDR2 is FQNEAQ in the germline V gene (reference sequence). The CDR3 is made up of 13 amino acids. In nucleotides, the CDR3 is TGTGCCAGCAGCGACGGGACAGGCTATGGCTACACCTTC. It yields the protein CASSDGTGYGYTF.

The V gene is TRBV28, the J gene TRBJ2-7; maybe TRBD2 (5 bases). Trimming took off 5 bases at V and 6 bases at J, with 11 bases between the two ends. Looked up from germline, CDR1 is MDHEN and CDR2 is SYDVKM. CDR3 length: 12 amino acids. In nucleotides, the CDR3 is TGTGCCAGCAGTGATTCTCGGGGCGAGCAGTACTTC. Amino acid sequence: CASSDSRGEQYF.

The chain employs TRBV19 and TRBJ2-3; possible D gene TRBD1, 5 bases. The ends were cut back, 5 bases at V and 3 bases at J, with 15 bases in the middle. The germline V gene has CDR1 LNHDA and CDR2 SQIVND (reference sequence). The CDR3 sequence is 15 residues long. CDR3 loop: CASSSGRARTDTQYF. The CDR3, as DNA: TGTGCCAGTAGTTCCGGCAGGGCAAGGACAGATACGCAGTATTTT.

The chain joins TRBV7-2 to TRBJ2-7; 8 nucleotides line up with TRBD1. The V and J ends lost 3 bases and 1 base, in that order; junction bases with no gene match: 2. The CDR3 covers 14 residues. Germline V gene lookup returns CDR1 SGHTA and CDR2 FQGNSA. The CDR3 nucleotides are TGTGCCAGCAGCTTGACAGGGGATTCCTACGAGCAGTACTTC. Its translation: CASSLTGDSYEQYF.

The V gene is TRBV1, the J gene TRBJ2-3; the D segment call TRBD2 is taken from the table without a DNA check. TRBV1 is an annotated pseudogene. The CDR3 covers 13 residues. The CDR3 DNA follows: TGCACCAGCAGCCAAGATCTTGTAGATACGCAGTATTTT. Its translation: CTSSQDLVDTQYF.

This chain connects TRBV25-1 to TRBJ2-3; no clear D. Germline CDR1 is MGHDK and CDR2 is SYGVNS. Trimming cost V 8 bases and J 2 bases, with 8 bases left between them. This CDR3 comprises 12 residues. The chain's CDR3 is CASRSITDTQYF. The DNA of the CDR3 is TGTGCCAGCCGAAGCATCACAGATACGCAGTATTTT.

The CDR3 sequence: CASSPIAGGDGELFF. Written as DNA, the CDR3 is TGTGCCAGCAGTCCAATAGCGGGAGGGGACGGGGAGCTGTTTTTT. This chain uses TRBV6-6 with TRBJ2-2; 11 nucleotides match TRBD2. The CDR3 extends over 15 amino acids. Germline CDR1 reads MNHNY; CDR2 reads SVGAGI (reference sequence). J lost 7 bases, V lost 5 bases, and 6 bases had no gene match.

This chain connects TRBV21-1 to TRBJ2-1; TRBD2 is taken as the D call from the table, unchecked against the DNA. TRBV21-1 is tagged as a pseudogene. The CDR3 consists of 17 residues. The chain's CDR3 is CASSKAPGTSGSYEQFF. The CDR3 nucleotides are TGTGCCAGCAGCAAAGCGCCCGGGACTAGCGGGAGTTATGAGCAGTTCTTC.